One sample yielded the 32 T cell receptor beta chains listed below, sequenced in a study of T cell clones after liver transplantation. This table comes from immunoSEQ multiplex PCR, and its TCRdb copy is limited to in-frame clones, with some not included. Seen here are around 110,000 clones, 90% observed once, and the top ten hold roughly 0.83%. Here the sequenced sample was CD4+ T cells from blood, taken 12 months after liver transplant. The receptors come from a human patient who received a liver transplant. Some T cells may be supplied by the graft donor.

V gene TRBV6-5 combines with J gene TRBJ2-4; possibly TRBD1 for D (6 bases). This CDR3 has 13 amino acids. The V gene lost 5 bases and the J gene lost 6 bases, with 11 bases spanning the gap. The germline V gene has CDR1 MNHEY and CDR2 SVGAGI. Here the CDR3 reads CASSPPGVNIQYF. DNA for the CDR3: TGTGCCAGCAGTCCCCCAGGGGTAAACATTCAGTACTTC.

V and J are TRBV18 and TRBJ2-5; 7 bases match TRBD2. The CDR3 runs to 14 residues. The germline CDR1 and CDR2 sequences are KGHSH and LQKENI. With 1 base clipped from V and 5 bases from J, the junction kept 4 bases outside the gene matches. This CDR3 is CASSPQTSRETQYF. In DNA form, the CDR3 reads TGTGCCAGCTCACCACAGACTAGCAGGGAGACCCAGTACTTC. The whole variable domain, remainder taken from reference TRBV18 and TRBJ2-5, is NAGVMQNPRHLVRRRGQEARLRCSPMKGHSHVYWYRQLPEEGLKFMVYLQKENIIDESGMPKERFSAEFPKEGPSILRIQQVVRGDSAAYFCASSPQTSRETQYFGPGTRLLVL.

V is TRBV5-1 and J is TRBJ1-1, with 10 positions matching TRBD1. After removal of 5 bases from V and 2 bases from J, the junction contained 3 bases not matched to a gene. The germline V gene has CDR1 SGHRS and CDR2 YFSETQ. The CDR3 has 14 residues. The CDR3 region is CASRGQGTNTEAFF. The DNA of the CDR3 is TGCGCCAGCAGGGGACAGGGGACTAACACTGAAGCTTTCTTT.

The CDR3 spells CASSVWDEANEQFF. The CDR3 DNA reads as TGTGCCAGCAGCGTGTGGGACGAAGCAAATGAGCAGTTCTTC. The V gene is TRBV9, the J gene TRBJ2-1; D is tentatively TRBD1 or TRBD2 (5 bases each). Germline lookup yields CDR1 SGDLS and CDR2 YYNGEE. With 2 bases removed from V and 7 bases from J, the gap between germline ends came to 13 bases. This CDR3 is built from 14 residues.

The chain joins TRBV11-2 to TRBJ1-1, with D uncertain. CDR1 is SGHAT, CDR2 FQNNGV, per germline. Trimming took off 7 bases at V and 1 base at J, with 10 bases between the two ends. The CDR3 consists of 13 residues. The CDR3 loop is CASKWRENTEAFF. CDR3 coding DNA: TGTGCCAGCAAGTGGCGGGAGAACACTGAAGCTTTCTTT.

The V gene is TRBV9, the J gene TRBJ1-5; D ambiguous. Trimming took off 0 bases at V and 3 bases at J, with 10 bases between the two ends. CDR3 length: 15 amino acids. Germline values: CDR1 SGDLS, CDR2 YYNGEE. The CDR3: CASSVGVATNQPQHF. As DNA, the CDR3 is TGTGCCAGCAGCGTAGGGGTGGCGACCAATCAGCCCCAGCATTTT.

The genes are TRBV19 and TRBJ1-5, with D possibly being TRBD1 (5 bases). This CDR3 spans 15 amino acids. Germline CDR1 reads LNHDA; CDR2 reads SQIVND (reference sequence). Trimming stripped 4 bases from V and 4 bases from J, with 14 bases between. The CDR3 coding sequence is TGTGCCAGTAGTAAAACCGGGACTACTAATCAGCCCCAGCATTTT. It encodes CASSKTGTTNQPQHF.

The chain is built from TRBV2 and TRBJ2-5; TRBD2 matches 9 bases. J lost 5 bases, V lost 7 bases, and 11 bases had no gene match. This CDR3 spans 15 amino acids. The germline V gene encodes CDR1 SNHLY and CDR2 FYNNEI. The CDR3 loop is CASTMVAGGQETQYF. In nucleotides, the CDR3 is TGTGCCAGCACCATGGTGGCGGGAGGGCAGGAGACCCAGTACTTC.

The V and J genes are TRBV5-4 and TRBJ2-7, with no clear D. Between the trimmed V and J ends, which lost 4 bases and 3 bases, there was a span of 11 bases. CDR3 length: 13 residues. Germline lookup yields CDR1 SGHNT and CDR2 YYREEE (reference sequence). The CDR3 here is CASSGGDFYEQYF. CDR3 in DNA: TGTGCCAGCAGCGGCGGTGATTTCTACGAGCAGTACTTC.

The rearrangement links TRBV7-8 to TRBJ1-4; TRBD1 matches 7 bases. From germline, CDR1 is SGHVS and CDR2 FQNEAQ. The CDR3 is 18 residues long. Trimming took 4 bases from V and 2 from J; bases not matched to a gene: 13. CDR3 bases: TGTGCCAGCAGCTCAAGACAGGGCAGGGGGTTCACTAATGAAAAACTGTTTTTT. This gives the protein CASSSRQGRGFTNEKLFF.

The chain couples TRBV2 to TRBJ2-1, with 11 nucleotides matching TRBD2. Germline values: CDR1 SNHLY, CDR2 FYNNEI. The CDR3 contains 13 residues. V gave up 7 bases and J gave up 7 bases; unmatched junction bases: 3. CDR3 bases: TGTGCCAGCATAGCGGGAGGGGTTAATGAGCAGTTCTTC. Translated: CASIAGGVNEQFF. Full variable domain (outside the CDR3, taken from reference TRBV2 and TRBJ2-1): EPEVTQTPSHQVTQMGQEVILRCVPISNHLYFYWYRQILGQKVEFLVSFYNNEISEKSEIFDDQFSVERPDGSNFTLKIRSTKLEDSAMYFCASIAGGVNEQFFGPGTRLTVL.

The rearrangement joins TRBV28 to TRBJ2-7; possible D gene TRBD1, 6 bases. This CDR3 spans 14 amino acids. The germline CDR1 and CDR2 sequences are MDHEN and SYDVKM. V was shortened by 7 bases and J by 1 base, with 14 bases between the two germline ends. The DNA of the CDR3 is TGTGCCAGCAAGTCACAGGGTGATTCCTACGAGCAGTACTTC. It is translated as CASKSQGDSYEQYF.

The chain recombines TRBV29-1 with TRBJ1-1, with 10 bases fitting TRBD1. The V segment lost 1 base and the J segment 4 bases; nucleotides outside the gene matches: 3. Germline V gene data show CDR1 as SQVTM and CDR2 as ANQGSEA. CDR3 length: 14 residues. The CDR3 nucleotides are TGCAGCGTTGAAGGAGGACAGGGGGTCACTGAAGCTTTCTTT. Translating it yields CSVEGGQGVTEAFF.

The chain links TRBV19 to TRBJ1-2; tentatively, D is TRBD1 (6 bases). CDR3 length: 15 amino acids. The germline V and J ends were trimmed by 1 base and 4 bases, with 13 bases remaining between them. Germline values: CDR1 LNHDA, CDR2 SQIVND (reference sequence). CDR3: CASSIAGGRGYGYTF. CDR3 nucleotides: TGTGCCAGTAGTATAGCTGGAGGCAGGGGCTATGGCTACACCTTC.

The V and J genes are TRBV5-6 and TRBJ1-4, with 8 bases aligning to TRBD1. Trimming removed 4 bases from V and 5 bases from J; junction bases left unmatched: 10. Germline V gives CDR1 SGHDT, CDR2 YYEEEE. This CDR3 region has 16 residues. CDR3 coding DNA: TGTGCCAGCAGCACCCGACGGACAGGGACAAATGAAAAACTGTTTTTT. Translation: CASSTRRTGTNEKLFF.

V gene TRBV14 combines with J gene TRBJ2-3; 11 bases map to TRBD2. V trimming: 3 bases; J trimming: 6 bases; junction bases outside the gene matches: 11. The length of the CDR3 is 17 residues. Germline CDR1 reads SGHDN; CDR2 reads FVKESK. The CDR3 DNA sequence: TGTGCCAGCAGCCAGACCGGGACTAGCGGCTTCTTCGATACGCAGTATTTT. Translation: CASSQTGTSGFFDTQYF.

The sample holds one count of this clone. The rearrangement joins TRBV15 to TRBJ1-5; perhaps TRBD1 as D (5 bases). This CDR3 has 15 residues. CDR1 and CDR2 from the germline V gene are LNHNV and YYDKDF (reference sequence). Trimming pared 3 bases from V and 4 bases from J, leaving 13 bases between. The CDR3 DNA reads TGTGCCACCAGCAGGGACAATTCGCCGAATCAGCCCCAGCATTTT. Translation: CATSRDNSPNQPQHF.

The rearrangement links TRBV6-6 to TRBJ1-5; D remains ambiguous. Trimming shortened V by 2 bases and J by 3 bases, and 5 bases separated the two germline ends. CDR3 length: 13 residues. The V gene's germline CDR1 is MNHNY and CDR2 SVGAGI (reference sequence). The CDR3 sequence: CASSYGNNQPQHF. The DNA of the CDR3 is TGTGCCAGCAGTTACGGGAACAATCAGCCCCAGCATTTT.

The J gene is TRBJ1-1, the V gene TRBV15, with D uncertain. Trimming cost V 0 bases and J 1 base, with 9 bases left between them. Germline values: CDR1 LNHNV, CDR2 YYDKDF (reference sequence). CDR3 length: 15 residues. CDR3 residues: CATSRDRPANTEAFF. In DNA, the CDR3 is TGTGCCACCAGCAGAGATCGTCCAGCGAACACTGAAGCTTTCTTT.

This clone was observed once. In DNA form, the CDR3 reads TGTGCCAGCAGCTCCCTCCAGGGCGTCGGCTACAATGAGCAGTTCTTC. This translates into CASSSLQGVGYNEQFF. The V and J genes are TRBV13 and TRBJ2-1; D is possibly TRBD1 (5 bases). Germline V gives CDR1 PRHDT, CDR2 FYEKMQ (reference sequence). The germline V and J ends were trimmed by 4 bases and 3 bases, with 16 bases remaining between them. CDR3 length: 16 amino acids.

CDR3 in DNA: TGTGCCAGCAGCTTCGACAGGGACTTCGACGAGCAGTACTTC. Residues: CASSFDRDFDEQYF. The chain is built from TRBV2 and TRBJ2-7; D is perhaps TRBD1 (7 bases). Looked up from germline, CDR1 is SNHLY and CDR2 is FYNNEI. There are 14 residues in the CDR3. Trimming took off 6 bases at V and 5 bases at J, with 17 bases between the two ends.

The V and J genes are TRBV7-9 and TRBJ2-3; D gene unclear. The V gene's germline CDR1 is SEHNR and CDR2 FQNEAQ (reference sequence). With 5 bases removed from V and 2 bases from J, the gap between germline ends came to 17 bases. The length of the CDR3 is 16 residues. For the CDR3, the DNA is TGTGCCAGCAGCCTAAGGTCAAGTCAGGACACAGATACGCAGTATTTT. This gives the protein CASSLRSSQDTDTQYF.

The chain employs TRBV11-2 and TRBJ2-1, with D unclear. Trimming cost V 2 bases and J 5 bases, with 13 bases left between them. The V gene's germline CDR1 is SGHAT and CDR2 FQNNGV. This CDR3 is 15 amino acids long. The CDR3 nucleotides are TGTGCCAGCAGCTTAAATTTAGGGAAAAACAATGAGCAGTTCTTC. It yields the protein CASSLNLGKNNEQFF.

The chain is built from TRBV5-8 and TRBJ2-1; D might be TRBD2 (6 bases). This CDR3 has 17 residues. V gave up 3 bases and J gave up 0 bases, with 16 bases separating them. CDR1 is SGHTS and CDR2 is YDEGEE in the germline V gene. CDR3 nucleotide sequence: TGTGCCAGCAGCTGGAGGGGCGGCGGTAGCTCCTACAATGAGCAGTTCTTC. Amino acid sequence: CASSWRGGGSSYNEQFF.

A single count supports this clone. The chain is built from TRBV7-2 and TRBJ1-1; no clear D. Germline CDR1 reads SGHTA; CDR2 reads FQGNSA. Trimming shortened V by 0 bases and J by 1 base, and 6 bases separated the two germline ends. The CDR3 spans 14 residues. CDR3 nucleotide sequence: TGTGCCAGCAGCTTAGCACAGCCGAACACTGAAGCTTTCTTT. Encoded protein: CASSLAQPNTEAFF.

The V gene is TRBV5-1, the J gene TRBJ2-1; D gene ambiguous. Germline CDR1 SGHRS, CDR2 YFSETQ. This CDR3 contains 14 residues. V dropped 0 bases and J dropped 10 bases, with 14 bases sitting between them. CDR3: CASSLGDGPREQFF. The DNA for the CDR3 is TGCGCCAGCAGCTTGGGGGATGGGCCCAGGGAGCAGTTCTTC.

In DNA form, the CDR3 reads TGTGCCAGCAGCGGATGGACTAGCGGCCAAGAGACCCAGTACTTC. Its translation is CASSGWTSGQETQYF. J is TRBJ2-5 and V is TRBV11-3, with 10 bases lining up with TRBD2. V trimming: 5 bases; J trimming: 1 base; junction bases outside the gene matches: 4. Germline V gives CDR1 SGHNT, CDR2 YENEEA. There are 15 residues in the CDR3.

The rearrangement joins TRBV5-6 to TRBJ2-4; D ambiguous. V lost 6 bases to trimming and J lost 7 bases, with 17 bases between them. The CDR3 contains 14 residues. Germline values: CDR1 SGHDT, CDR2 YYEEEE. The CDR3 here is CASTLLQAGNIQYF. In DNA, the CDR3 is TGTGCCAGCACCCTTCTTCAGGCCGGGAACATTCAGTACTTC.

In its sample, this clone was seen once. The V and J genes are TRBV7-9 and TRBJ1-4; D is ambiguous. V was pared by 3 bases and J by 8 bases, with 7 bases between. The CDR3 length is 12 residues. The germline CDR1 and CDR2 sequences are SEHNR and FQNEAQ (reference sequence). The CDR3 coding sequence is TGTGCCAGCAGCTTCGTTCCGGAAAAACTGTTTTTT. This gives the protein CASSFVPEKLFF. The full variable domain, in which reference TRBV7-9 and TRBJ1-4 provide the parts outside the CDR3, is DTGVSQNPRHKITKRGQNVTFRCDPISEHNRLYWYRQTLGQGPEFLTYFQNEAQLEKSRLLSDRFSAERPKGSFSTLEIQRTEQGDSAMYLCASSFVPEKLFFGSGTQLSVL.

CDR3 amino acids: CASSLVAGTGELFF. In DNA form, the CDR3 reads TGTGCCAGCAGCTTGGTGGCGGGGACCGGGGAGCTGTTTTTT. The chain carries TRBV5-5 and TRBJ2-2; a weak D match, TRBD2 (6 bases). Germline loops: CDR1 SGHKS, CDR2 YYEKEE (reference sequence). CDR3 length equals 14 residues. V gave up 0 bases and J gave up 5 bases, with 8 bases separating them.

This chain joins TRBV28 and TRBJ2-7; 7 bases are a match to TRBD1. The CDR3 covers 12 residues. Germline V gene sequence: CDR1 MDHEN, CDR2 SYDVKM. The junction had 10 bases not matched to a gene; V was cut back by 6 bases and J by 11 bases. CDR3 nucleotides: TGTGCCAGCAGCCGGGACAGCCAGCAAGAGTACTTC. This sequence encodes CASSRDSQQEYF.

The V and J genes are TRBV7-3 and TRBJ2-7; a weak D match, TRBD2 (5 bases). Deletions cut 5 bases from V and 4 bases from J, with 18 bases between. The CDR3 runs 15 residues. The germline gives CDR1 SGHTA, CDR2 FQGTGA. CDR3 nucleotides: TGTGCCAGCAGCCGACGGAGCGGAGGCGGGTACGAGCAGTACTTC. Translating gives CASSRRSGGGYEQYF. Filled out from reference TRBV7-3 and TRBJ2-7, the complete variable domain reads GAGVSQTPSNKVTEKGKYVELRCDPISGHTALYWYRQSLGQGPEFLIYFQGTGAADDSGLPNDRFFAVRPEGSVSTLKIQRTERGDSAVYLCASSRRSGGGYEQYFGPGTRLTVT.